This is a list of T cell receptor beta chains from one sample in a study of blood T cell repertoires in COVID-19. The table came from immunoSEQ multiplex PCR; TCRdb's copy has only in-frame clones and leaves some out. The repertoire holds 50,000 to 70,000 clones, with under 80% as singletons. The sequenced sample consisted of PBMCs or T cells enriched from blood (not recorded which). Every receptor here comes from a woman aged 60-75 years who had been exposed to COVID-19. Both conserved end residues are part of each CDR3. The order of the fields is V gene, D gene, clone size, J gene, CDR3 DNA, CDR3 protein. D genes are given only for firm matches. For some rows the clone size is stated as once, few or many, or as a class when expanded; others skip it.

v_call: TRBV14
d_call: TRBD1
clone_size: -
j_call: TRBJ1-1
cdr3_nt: TGTGCCAGCAGCCGGCGGACAGGGCAAAAGACTGAAGCTTTCTTT
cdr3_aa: CASSRRTGQKTEAFF

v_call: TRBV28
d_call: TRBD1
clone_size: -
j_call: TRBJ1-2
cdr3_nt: TGTGCCAGCAGTTTGTACAGGGGGGACTATGGCTACACCTTC
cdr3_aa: CASSLYRGDYGYTF

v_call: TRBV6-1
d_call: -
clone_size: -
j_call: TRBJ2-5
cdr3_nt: TGTGCCAGCAGTGAAGCGCGCGGTCGGACCCAGTACTTC
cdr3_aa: CASSEARGRTQYF

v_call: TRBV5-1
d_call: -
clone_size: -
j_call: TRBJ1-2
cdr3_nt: TGCGCCAGCAGCTTTGATGGATCCCGGAGCTATGGCTACACCTTC
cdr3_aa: CASSFDGSRSYGYTF

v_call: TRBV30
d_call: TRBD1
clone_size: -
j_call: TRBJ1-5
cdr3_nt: TGTGCCTGGAGTGCCCGGACAGGGGGTAGCAATCAGCCCCAGCATTTT
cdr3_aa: CAWSARTGGSNQPQHF

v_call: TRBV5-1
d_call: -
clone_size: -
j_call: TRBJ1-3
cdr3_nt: TGCGCCAGCAGCTTGGCCGGGGAGGACACCATATATTTT
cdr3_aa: CASSLAGEDTIYF

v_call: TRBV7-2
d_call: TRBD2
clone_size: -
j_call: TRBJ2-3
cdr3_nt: TGTGCCAGCAGCAAACGGACTAGGTCTCCGAATACGCAGTATTTT
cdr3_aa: CASSKRTRSPNTQYF

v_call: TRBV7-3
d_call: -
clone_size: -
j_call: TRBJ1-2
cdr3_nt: TGTGCCAGCACGCTCCGGGGGTTGCCTGGCTACACCTTC
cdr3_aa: CASTLRGLPGYTF

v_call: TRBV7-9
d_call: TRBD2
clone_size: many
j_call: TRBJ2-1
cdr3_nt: TGTGCCAGCACCATGGAGGGAGGGTACAATGAGCAGTTCTTC
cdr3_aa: CASTMEGGYNEQFF

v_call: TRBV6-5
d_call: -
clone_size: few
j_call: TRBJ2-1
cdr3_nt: TGTGCCAGCAGTTTAGAGGAATACAATGAGCAGTTCTTC
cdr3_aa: CASSLEEYNEQFF

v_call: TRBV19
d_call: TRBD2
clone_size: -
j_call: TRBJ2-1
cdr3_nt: TGTGCCAGTAGTATTAATAACCTAGCGGGGGGCTCATCCTACAATGAGCAGTTCTTC
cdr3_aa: CASSINNLAGGSSYNEQFF

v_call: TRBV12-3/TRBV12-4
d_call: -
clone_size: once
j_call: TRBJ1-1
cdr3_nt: TGTGCCAGCATGGGCAGCATGAACACTGAAGCTTTCTTT
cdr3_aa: CASMGSMNTEAFF

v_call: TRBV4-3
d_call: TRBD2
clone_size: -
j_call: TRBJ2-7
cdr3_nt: TGCGCCAGCAGCCGCGGACTAGCGTCCTACGAGCAGTACTTC
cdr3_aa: CASSRGLASYEQYF

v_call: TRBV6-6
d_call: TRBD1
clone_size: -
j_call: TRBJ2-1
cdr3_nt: TGTGCCAGCAGTCGAGGAATGACAGGGGATGAGCAGTTCTTC
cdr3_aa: CASSRGMTGDEQFF

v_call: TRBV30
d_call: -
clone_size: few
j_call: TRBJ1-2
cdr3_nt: TGTGCCTGGAGTGGAGGATTCAGGGGCAATGGCTACACCTTC
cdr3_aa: CAWSGGFRGNGYTF